This T cell receptor beta chain came from a study of T-cell reconstitution after alpha-beta-depleted transplantation in children. This clonotype was detected ten times or more. Germline CDR1 and CDR2: ENHRY and SYGVKD. V shed 6 bases, J shed 3 bases, and the junction held 5 bases outside the gene matches. The CDR3 is 14 amino acids. Preparation of the TCRbeta library involved a method that used unique molecular identifiers. TCRdb re-analysed the PCR reads in MiXCR, keeping a single row per CDR3 protein. The profile covers roughly 350,000 distinct CDR3 sequences, with 10% appearing a single time and 2% to 3% taken by the ten largest.

The sequencing used PBMCs from the stem cell graft donor, collected from the stem cell graft. The gene calls are TRBV10-3 and TRBJ2-7; 10 bases match TRBD2. This TCR came from a human donor who donated a stem cell graft to a child with acute lymphoblastic leukemia. The CDR3 region is CAIRASGSNYEQYF. CDR3 nucleotide sequence: TGTGCCATCAGGGCTAGCGGGAGTAACTACGAGCAGTACTTC.